This is a list of T cell receptor beta chains from one sample in a study. One entry per CDR3 protein, called by TCRdb with MiXCR from the RT-PCR reads. The sample includes about 680,000 distinct CDR3 sequences, approximately 15% of them seen just once. Sequenced material: memory CD4+ T cells from blood. The receptors stem from a female donor in good health, serving as a healthy control. CDR3s include the opening cysteine and the closing phenylalanine or tryptophan. Each record gives: V gene, J gene, CDR3 protein.

TRBV12-5	TRBJ1-2	CASGLNTDRAGSNYGYTF
TRBV5-4	TRBJ2-3	CASSLAQVKGTDTQYF
TRBV20-1	TRBJ2-3	CSAREGAGAGADTQYF
TRBV28	TRBJ2-7	CASSLPTLQLLPSYEQYF
TRBV12-3/TRBV12-4	TRBJ2-3	CASSPAGVRADTQYF
TRBV30	TRBJ2-3	CAWRPGPGVLSQYF
TRBV7-9	TRBJ1-3	CASSLGQGHPSGNTIYF
TRBV20-1	TRBJ2-6	CSVPLDRGTGANVLTF
TRBV18	TRBJ1-2	CASSLGQRNYGYTF
TRBV10-3	TRBJ2-3	CAITGTTTSSTDTQYF
TRBV5-1	TRBJ1-2	CASSWDRGRNYGYTF
TRBV7-9	TRBJ2-7	CASSLRTGLPYEQYF
TRBV5-1	TRBJ2-3	CASSHGGTSGTDTQYF
TRBV29-1	TRBJ1-3	CSAKGKAGNTIYF
TRBV6-2/TRBV6-3	TRBJ2-7	CAISMGGFYEQYF
TRBV9	TRBJ2-7	CASSGPAVSGRTSYEQYF
TRBV15	TRBJ1-1	CATSRDTGNTEAFF
TRBV12-3/TRBV12-4	TRBJ2-5	CASSIGQGVIQETQYF
TRBV10-3	TRBJ2-2	CAISEDRDTGELFF
TRBV25-1	TRBJ1-2	CASSEFKFGYTF
TRBV12-2	TRBJ2-7	CASRSKATSGPYEQYF
TRBV27	TRBJ2-2	CASSRLAANTGELFF
TRBV12-3/TRBV12-4	TRBJ1-6	CASSLSDQGGPLHF
TRBV5-1	TRBJ1-1	CASSSDRGQRAFF
TRBV12-3/TRBV12-4	TRBJ2-1	CASRSGAEGDNEQFF
TRBV12-3/TRBV12-4	TRBJ1-6	CASRLAAIGYSPLHF
TRBV10-3	TRBJ1-2	CAISSGQGEGYTF
TRBV7-6	TRBJ2-7	CASSQGQTEQYF
TRBV7-2	TRBJ2-5	CASRSQETQYF
TRBV7-2	TRBJ2-2	CASSSKYTGELFF
TRBV18	TRBJ2-1	CASSPFDGDREQFF
TRBV28	TRBJ1-5	CASSLSSRSQHF
TRBV20-1	TRBJ2-1	CSASLAQADEQFF
TRBV20-1	TRBJ2-1	CSARVFNEQFF
TRBV6-5	TRBJ2-7	CASSRTGTESYEQYF
TRBV6-6	TRBJ2-3	CASADRDPSTDTQYF
TRBV11-2	TRBJ2-1	CASNSRASSYNEQFF
TRBV27	TRBJ2-5	CASSLKSPGGTQYF
TRBV7-3	TRBJ2-6	CASSRTGVSGANVLTF
TRBV24-1	TRBJ2-5	CATSEGAGPGETQYF
TRBV3-1	TRBJ2-3	CASSPRLAGVGVSSTDTQYF
TRBV20-1	TRBJ2-7	CSARKPLAGDREQYF
TRBV27	TRBJ1-1	CASSLDGGQWTEAFF
TRBV18	TRBJ2-5	CASSPTLETQYF
TRBV6-4	TRBJ2-2	CASSDSGRPGELFF
TRBV7-9	TRBJ1-2	CASSLGLRVNYGYTF
TRBV28	TRBJ2-2	CASNGGPDTGELFF
TRBV20-1	TRBJ1-4	CSASTLNRKLFF
TRBV10-3	TRBJ2-1	CAIRGEGSEQFF
TRBV29-1	TRBJ2-5	CSVSRGASGGETQYF